The 27 T cell receptor beta chains listed next were all sequenced from one sample in a study of post-analysis software for immune sequencing data. General observations from the study: Patients had higher frequencies than controls of five or six TRBV segments, including TRBV5-6, TRBV5-1 and TRBV20-1.

Their antigens are not known. Presence of unique molecular identifiers characterized the TCR beta cDNA libraries. TCRdb reprocessed the PCR reads with MiXCR, giving one entry per CDR3 protein. The sample includes some 890,000 distinct CDR3 sequences, about 50% of them seen just once. Sequencing was done on a sample of blood. Every receptor here comes from a girl under 18 with multiple sclerosis.

The chain links TRBV5-1 to TRBJ2-7; maybe TRBD1 (6 bases). Germline V gene sequence: CDR1 SGHRS, CDR2 YFSETQ. The V gene lost 3 bases and the J gene lost 4 bases, with 11 bases spanning the gap. This CDR3 contains 13 residues. The CDR3 loop reads CASSSGATYEQYF. In DNA form, the CDR3 reads TGCGCCAGCAGCTCAGGGGCGACGTACGAGCAGTACTTC.

This clonotype was counted only a few times. CDR3 in DNA: TGCAGCGGGACCGAGCGGGACCCTTACAATGAGCAGTACTTC. The encoded protein is CSGTERDPYNEQYF. This chain uses TRBV29-1 with TRBJ2-4; 7 bases line up with TRBD2. Germline CDR1 and CDR2: SQVTM and ANQGSEA. V lost 7 bases, J lost 13 bases, and 19 bases stayed unmatched. The length of the CDR3 is 14 residues.

The chain recombines TRBV10-3 with TRBJ1-2; D is undetermined. Between the trimmed V and J ends, which lost 0 bases and 7 bases, there was a span of 27 bases. The CDR3 spans 19 residues. The germline V gene has CDR1 ENHRY and CDR2 SYGVKD. The CDR3, as DNA: TGTGCCATCAGTGAGTCGAGTCCCGGCCAATCGAACGTTCGTAGTGGCTACACCTTC. This gives the protein CAISESSPGQSNVRSGYTF.

This chain links TRBV4-1 with TRBJ2-6; 11 nucleotides align to TRBD2. This CDR3 contains 17 residues. V was clipped by 1 base and J by 4 bases; unmatched bases: 3. Germline CDR1 and CDR2: MGHRA and YSYEKL. In nucleotides, the CDR3 is TGCGCCAGCAGCCAAGTAGCGGGGGGGCTCGGGGCCAACGTCCTGACTTTC. Residues: CASSQVAGGLGANVLTF.

This chain connects TRBV15 to TRBJ1-2, with D tentatively TRBD1 (5 bases). V lost 3 bases and J lost 3, with 20 bases in between. Germline V gene sequence: CDR1 LNHNV, CDR2 YYDKDF (reference sequence). There are 17 residues in the CDR3. As DNA, the CDR3 is TGTGCCACCAGCAGGAGACAGACCTTGGGGTCGGACTATGGCTACACCTTC. It is translated as CATSRRQTLGSDYGYTF.

The count of this clonotype is one. The V gene is TRBV29-1, the J gene TRBJ2-1; D is unclear. Trimming pared 4 bases from V and 0 bases from J, leaving 13 bases between. Germline V CDR1 and CDR2: SQVTM, ANQGSEA. This CDR3 contains 15 residues. CDR3 protein: CSVVLGLSSYNEQFF. The CDR3 DNA sequence: TGCAGCGTTGTGCTCGGGCTGAGCTCCTACAATGAGCAGTTCTTC.

The chain combines TRBV20-1 with TRBJ1-2; the D gene is possibly TRBD1 (5 bases). This CDR3 is 13 amino acids long. Germline values: CDR1 DFQATT, CDR2 SNEGSKA (reference sequence). Trimming removed 6 bases at V and 6 bases at J, with 17 bases between. The CDR3 sequence is CSALGGGSDGYTF. The CDR3 region has the DNA TGCAGTGCCCTCGGGGGGGGGAGCGATGGCTACACCTTC.

J is TRBJ1-2 and V is TRBV5-1; tentatively, D is TRBD1 (6 bases). This CDR3 contains 18 residues. V dropped 5 bases and J dropped 6 bases, with 29 bases sitting between them. CDR1 SGHRS and CDR2 YFSETQ come from the germline V gene. CDR3 protein: CASRKLRDILSSVDGYTF. For the CDR3, the DNA is TGCGCCAGCAGGAAGCTCCGGGACATCCTTTCCTCGGTCGATGGCTACACCTTC.

V is TRBV27 and J is TRBJ1-1; TRBD1 aligns across 9 bases. The CDR3 length is 14 residues. Germline V gives CDR1 MNHEY, CDR2 SMNVEV (reference sequence). Trimming at V came to 4 bases and at J to 1 base, leaving 1 base not matched to a gene. The CDR3 nucleotides read TGTGCCAGCAGTTCACAGGGGGCGAACACTGAAGCTTTCTTT. Translating it yields CASSSQGANTEAFF.

This clonotype came up many times. V is TRBV10-3 and J is TRBJ2-3; no clear D gene. V was shortened by 4 bases and J by 2 bases, with 7 bases between the two germline ends. The CDR3 extends over 13 amino acids. Per germline, CDR1 ENHRY and CDR2 SYGVKD. Here the CDR3 DNA reads TGTGCCATCAGTGCCCAGCCCACAGATACGCAGTATTTT. Translated: CAISAQPTDTQYF.

The V and J genes are TRBV5-1 and TRBJ2-5, with D possibly called TRBD1 or TRBD2 (7 bases each). CDR1 is SGHRS and CDR2 is YFSETQ in the germline V gene. Trimming shortened V by 3 bases and J by 3 bases, and 15 bases separated the two germline ends. The CDR3 runs 15 residues. CDR3 amino acids: CASSSWGGQKETQYF. CDR3 nucleotides: TGCGCCAGCAGCTCTTGGGGGGGACAGAAAGAGACCCAGTACTTC.

This chain connects TRBV12-5 to TRBJ2-4; 10 nucleotides match TRBD1. Gene TRBJ2-7 matches the end of the DNA better, so the J call may be wrong. The germline gives CDR1 LGHNT, CDR2 FRNRAP. The CDR3 covers 14 residues. DNA of the CDR3: TGTGCTAGTGGGGCCGGGACAGGGGCCTACGAGCAGTACTTC. The encoded protein is CASGAGTGAYEQYF.

This clonotype occurred a few times. The chain carries TRBV7-2 and TRBJ2-5; D is unclear. From germline, CDR1 is SGHTA and CDR2 FQGNSA. V gave up 1 base and J gave up 6 bases, with 6 bases separating them. This CDR3 has 12 amino acids. In DNA form, the CDR3 reads TGTGCCAGCAGCTTAGATCTGCAGACCCAGTACTTC. This translates into CASSLDLQTQYF.

This sequence joins TRBV12-3 or TRBV12-4 and TRBJ2-3, with D hard to call. Trimming removed 2 bases at V and 2 bases at J, with 11 bases between. The CDR3 has 15 residues. Written as DNA, the CDR3 is TGTGCCAGCAGTTTAATTGCGGAGTTCACAGATACGCAGTATTTT. This translates into CASSLIAEFTDTQYF.

This clonotype has just a few counts. This rearrangement joins TRBV10-3 to TRBJ2-5; D remains unclear. Germline CDR1 and CDR2: ENHRY and SYGVKD. The CDR3 has 15 residues. The V end was cut by 0 bases, the J end by 5 bases, with 13 bases between. CDR3 in amino acids: CAISESGPFGETQYF. As DNA, the CDR3 is TGTGCCATCAGTGAGTCTGGTCCCTTCGGGGAGACCCAGTACTTC.

The J gene is TRBJ2-5, the V gene TRBV5-1; 7 bases map to TRBD1. The CDR3 consists of 15 residues. Germline loops: CDR1 SGHRS, CDR2 YFSETQ. Trimming cost V 3 bases and J 3 bases; bases outside gene matches: 8. CDR3 nucleotide sequence: TGCGCCAGCAGCTATGCCGGGACAGAAAAAGAGACCCAGTACTTC. Encoded protein: CASSYAGTEKETQYF.

The chain uses TRBV3-1 and TRBJ2-5, with a tentative D call TRBD1 (6 bases). The CDR3 is 16 amino acids. Trimming took 0 bases from V and 5 from J, leaving 16 bases between them. From germline, CDR1 is LGHDT and CDR2 YNNKEL (reference sequence). CDR3 amino acids: CASSQEVGAVLETQYF. CDR3 nucleotide sequence: TGTGCCAGCAGCCAAGAGGTGGGGGCTGTCTTGGAGACCCAGTACTTC.

This clonotype has a handful of counts. V and J are TRBV7-9 and TRBJ2-5; D possibly corresponds to TRBD2 (6 bases). CDR1 and CDR2 (germline): SEHNR, FQNEAQ (reference sequence). The CDR3 runs to 13 residues. Trimming took off 5 bases at V and 11 bases at J, with 18 bases between the two ends. DNA of the CDR3: TGTGCCAGCAGCAAGTACCCCGGGGGACTTCAGTACTTC. As protein: CASSKYPGGLQYF.

The chain joins TRBV9 to TRBJ2-1, with 12 nucleotides matching TRBD2. This CDR3 contains 15 residues. Germline V lookup: CDR1 SGDLS, CDR2 YYNGEE. Trimming took 6 bases from V and 3 from J; bases not matched to a gene: 4. CDR3 in amino acids: CASTVTSGSYNEQFF. For the CDR3, the DNA is TGTGCCAGCACGGTGACTAGCGGGAGCTACAATGAGCAGTTCTTC.

The V call is TRBV10-3, the J call TRBJ2-3; no reliable D call. V was trimmed by 0 bases and J by 0 bases, leaving 22 bases between them. CDR1 and CDR2 from the germline V gene are ENHRY and SYGVKD. The CDR3 totals 20 residues. CDR3 sequence: CAISESKTQPTRRSTDTQYF. CDR3 sequence (DNA): TGTGCCATCAGTGAGTCGAAGACCCAGCCTACACGGAGAAGCACAGATACGCAGTATTTT.

The chain joins TRBV5-1 to TRBJ2-5; D gene uncertain. Judging by the DNA end, TRBJ2-7 fits better; the J call may be wrong. This CDR3 comprises 16 residues. Germline V gene data show CDR1 as SGHRS and CDR2 as YFSETQ. The CDR3, as DNA: TGCGCCAGCAGCTTGGGGGTAGGAAGGGTTGCCAACGAGCAGTACTTC. Its protein product is CASSLGVGRVANEQYF.

The chain has TRBV29-1 and TRBJ2-3, with D perhaps assigned TRBD1 or TRBD2 (5 bases each). V lost 2 bases and J lost 2, with 17 bases in between. Per the germline V gene, CDR1 is SQVTM and CDR2 is ANQGSEA. This CDR3 contains 16 residues. Here the CDR3 reads CSVERWSVGTTDTQYF. The CDR3 DNA is TGCAGCGTTGAAAGGTGGTCAGTAGGGACCACAGATACGCAGTATTTT.

The V gene is TRBV7-3, the J gene TRBJ2-1, with D unresolved. Germline V gives CDR1 SGHTA, CDR2 FQGTGA. This CDR3 has 15 residues. With 3 bases removed from V and 6 bases from J, the gap between germline ends came to 15 bases. CDR3 nucleotides: TGTGCCAGCAGCTTGGGCCCCGAGCTCTTCAATGAGCAGTTCTTC. It translates to CASSLGPELFNEQFF.

This clonotype showed up just a few times. The chain combines TRBV12-3 or TRBV12-4 with TRBJ2-1; 8 bases fit TRBD2. This CDR3 spans 17 amino acids. Trimming cost V 0 bases and J 7 bases; bases outside gene matches: 11. The chain's CDR3 is CASSLALSGGAWNEQFF. The CDR3 DNA is TGTGCCAGCAGTTTAGCCCTCTCCGGGGGGGCCTGGAATGAGCAGTTCTTC.

The V call is TRBV5-1, the J call TRBJ2-7, with TRBD1 as a possible D gene (5 bases). V lost 1 base, J lost 0 bases, and 14 bases lay in between. Germline-derived CDR1 and CDR2 are SGHRS and YFSETQ. The CDR3 length is 16 residues. The CDR3 region has the DNA TGCGCCAGCAGCTTGCAACCGCAGGGCCTCTCCTACGAGCAGTACTTC. It translates to CASSLQPQGLSYEQYF.

The J gene is TRBJ2-7, the V gene TRBV29-1; either TRBD1 or TRBD2 may supply D (5 bases each). V lost 5 bases and J lost 7, with 30 bases in between. Germline assignment: CDR1 SQVTM and CDR2 ANQGSEA. This CDR3 has 17 amino acids. CDR3 sequence: CSVSYFVPPGLGEEQYF. CDR3 bases: TGCAGCGTTTCCTACTTTGTACCCCCAGGGTTAGGGGAGGAGCAGTACTTC.

As for this clonotype: The junction shows a germline mismatch at one end, possibly a read error. The chain links TRBV2 to TRBJ2-7, with 8 nucleotides matching TRBD1. In germline, CDR1 is SNHLY, CDR2 FYNNEI. This CDR3 contains 14 residues. This CDR3 reads CAGSRDTGGYEQYF. CDR3 nucleotides: TGTGCCGGCAGCCGGGACACAGGGGGCTACGAGCAGTACTTC.